This T cell receptor beta chain was captured in a study of cytomegalovirus exposure and HLA in healthy donors (TCRdb year 2017). Regarding the research as a whole: According to an earlier analysis of 550 to 750 of the donors, about 170 million T cells yielded 90 million to 140 million unique TCR beta sequences and about 300 Gb of sequence data. A later analysis re-examined previously published TCR beta repertoires from 500 to 700 donors and added high-resolution HLA genotyping to investigate patterns of TCR occurrence. An earlier analysis of 500 to 650 of the donors applied high-throughput TCR beta sequencing to assess whether each TCR beta V gene segment acted as functional or pseudogenic. Both class I and class II loci were covered by HLA typing, at four-digit resolution. The study profiled the T cell repertoires of approximately 700 subjects by immunosequencing and related them to cytomegalovirus serostatus. The number of donors typed differed by locus, with about 629-630 for A, B, C, DRB1 and DQB1, around 560 for DQA1, approximately 570 for DPA1, and under 490 for DPB1. In the later analysis, no new phenotypic data were used to find candidate immune exposures; instead, reliance was placed on TCR beta sequences and their occurrence across donors. A later genetic analysis used genome-wide SNP genotypes for about 65% of the 666 donors, treating that subset as a discovery cohort. Along with the roughly 700-subject first cohort, a separate validation cohort of over a hundred different subjects was used. The study aimed to test whether signatures of past pathogen exposure could be identified by cataloging public T cell receptors. Alongside the repertoire data, information on donor age, sex, ethnicity and CMV serostatus was compiled. All discovery cohort repertoires had been generated using a single sequencing platform. Across approximately 420 genotyped donors of the cohort, an average of approximately 240,000 unique TCR beta nucleotide sequences per donor were sequenced, and roughly a sixth of those sequences were non-productive. About 280 gigabases of sequencing data and around 90 million unique TCR sequences made up an early release that covered several hundred HLA-typed donors. Roughly five DR-DQ haplotypes were handled as single units for association and clustering, since linkage in the cohort was strong. To predict cytomegalovirus infection status, the study combined high-throughput TCR immunosequencing, statistical association of individual TCRs with disease status, and machine learning. Of the roughly 420 genotyped donors, 70% to 90% were placed in the genetic ancestry cluster associated with self-reported Caucasian donors.

The investigation overall reported the following: Broadly in line with IMGT annotations, most TCR beta V segments showed up in productive rearrangements about 87% or about 30% of the time in an earlier analysis of 587 of the donors. In both the original and validation cohorts, the classifier was reported to diagnose cytomegalovirus status with high specificity and sensitivity. A further reported finding was that TCR beta sequences accurately predicted the HLA-A and HLA-B alleles for most subjects in the first cohort. A cluster of highly shared sequence variants was judged likely to represent a technical artifact of the sequencing pipeline. For the cohort, immune exposure information was limited to CMV serostatus. The authors suggested that the approach could potentially be generalized to other disease states and immunological phenotypes. A few of the identified cytomegalovirus-associated TCR beta chains were confirmed in vitro to be specific for cytomegalovirus antigens. At a false discovery rate of 0.05, a later analysis linked under 20,000 TCR beta sequences to specific HLA alleles. When HLA alleles, especially DR and DQ, strongly co-occurred, TCR associations were difficult to assign to individual alleles. Linkage disequilibrium might explain the correlated functional status among segregating V segments, but an unknown experimental factor could not be ruled out. The study gave a list of under 200 TCR beta chains associated with cytomegalovirus. An association between a missense DCLRE1C variant and V-gene and J-gene trimming of TCR beta chains was found in a later genetic analysis and replicated in an independent cohort. Compared with the roughly 720-donor mean, donors in an Asian-associated ancestry cluster had fewer N-insertions in productive TCRs, according to a later genetic analysis. A later analysis found that HLA-associated TCR beta chains were more clonally expanded and had lower generation probabilities than equally common non-associated chains. A later analysis found that most CMV-associated TCR beta chains appeared HLA-restricted, with HLA associations seemingly driven largely by CMV exposure. A later analysis reported that several top co-occurrence clusters appeared linked to parvovirus B19, influenza, CMV and Epstein-Barr virus. Roughly uniform sequencing depth across donors was assumed in presence/absence analyses, although this assumption may not hold. Only TCR beta chains were sequenced in this cohort, and the absence of alpha or paired-chain data limited detectable features. Because counts were too low, roughly 18 rarely observed V segments, including chromosome 9 orphons, were left out of the earlier analysis of a few hundred of the donors. HLA typing was unavailable for some donors at each locus, so association tests used only the typed subset. In a later analysis, the rate of TCR association differed among HLA loci, with DRB1 alleles having the most associated TCRs and HLA-C alleles having the fewest. Across donors, most TCR sequences were observed very rarely, whereas some public TCRs were present in many individuals.

The protocol used for the library was the immunoSEQ multiplex PCR assay. For the multiplex PCR, a mixture combining 60 forward primers for TCR Vbeta segments and 13 reverse primers for TCR Jbeta segments was used. A multiplex PCR assay on genomic DNA amplified the CDR3 region of rearranged TCR beta genes. Amplified TCR beta libraries were sequenced as 87-base-pair reads on the Illumina HiSeq System. On the study's bioinformatics: Across the roughly 670 repertoires, a later analysis counted approximately 75 million unique TCR beta chains, roughly 11 million of which were shared by at least two donors. Raw reads were error-corrected and collapsed into unique sequences by a nearest-neighbor algorithm in which closely related sequences were merged to remove PCR and sequencing errors. Alignment of CDR3 sequences to IMGT reference sequences was used to assign V, D and J gene segments. For a sequence to be retained, a match of at least six nucleotides was required to both a V gene segment and a J gene segment. A rearrangement counted as productive if the CDR3 had no stop codons and remained in frame with V and J, and every other rearrangement counted as non-productive. CDR3 was defined according to IMGT convention as the region running from the second conserved V-encoded cysteine to the conserved J-encoded phenylalanine. In an earlier analysis of approximately 500 of the donors, sequences lacking an unambiguous match to a single V gene segment were excluded. An earlier analysis of roughly 590 of the donors called V segments functional above 56.7% productive rearrangements and segregating when the between-donor standard deviation exceeded 5%. To diagnose cytomegalovirus status from the catalog of TCR beta chain sequences, a statistical classification framework was built. A later analysis assigned V and J genes by comparing TCR nucleotide sequences with IMGT/GENE-DB human TR gene sequences. The TCRdist pipeline was used in a later analysis to assign CDR3 sequences and most-parsimonious VDJ recombination scenarios. A later analysis defined each TCR beta chain by its CDR3 amino acid sequence plus V-gene family, and excluded reads lacking a unique V-gene family. To address suspected cross-contamination and a sequencing artifact, a later analysis removed approximately 600 highly shared, low-generation-probability nucleotide sequences. In a later analysis, a clonal expansion index was calculated for each public chain from normalized within-repertoire ranks of inferred template counts. Generation probabilities in a later analysis came from a VDJ recombination model fitted to out-of-frame rearrangements, and those results were checked against IGoR. A later analysis scored TCR-TCR, TCR-HLA and TCR-CMV co-occurrence with hypergeometric tests, applying a repertoire-size bias correction to TCR pairs. A later analysis estimated false discovery rates by permuting HLA or CMV assignments 20 times. In a later analysis, co-occurring TCRs were grouped using DBSCAN, and TCRdist sequence similarity was added for clustering within HLA-allele-positive subsets. Repertoires with fewer than 30,000 or more than 120,000 public chains were left out of co-occurrence clustering, as were five repertoires with anomalous nucleotide sharing. Drawn from immuneACCESS, this table holds only the in-frame rearrangements with V and J called that TCRdb kept. Clones are partly lost; checked studies trace under half to an unresolved V gene and leave the rest unexplained. V, J and clone size reflect that table, while D and trimming were determined from the DNA. Across this sample there are more than 150,000 clones, with approximately 80% seen only once. The top ten constitute about 1.3% of the sample.

The cohort consisted of hundreds of healthy bone marrow donors. At the time of sampling, every cohort member was nominally healthy, though immune exposures that went unrecorded were likely present. The donor was CMV seropositive and was included in the group of almost 300 seropositive cohort members. Each donor provided a peripheral blood sample, and peripheral blood mononuclear cells were used for TCR beta sequencing. The Qiagen DNeasy Blood Extraction Kit was used to extract genomic DNA from the blood cell samples. Points on this clone: What antigen it recognizes has not been identified. Base qualities are missing; no much larger clone stands one base away.

The TCR was taken from a girl aged 10-17 years in good health and CMV-seropositive. The sequenced sample consisted of PBMCs.

The DNA is TGTGCCAGCAGCTTAATCCCCGGGGAGCAATCCTATGGCTACACCTTC. The resulting protein is CASSLIPGEQSYGYTF. The chain uses TRBV7-3 and TRBJ1-2; the D gene remains uncertain. The germline V gene provides CDR1 SGHTA and CDR2 FQGTGA. Trimming costs V 1 base and J 4 bases, and their ends lie 16 bases apart. The CDR3, from cysteine to phenylalanine, totals 16 residues. Only CDR3 DNA remains: 48 bases, in frame from the first base.